This T cell receptor beta chain was sequenced for a study of identical twins. CDR3 length: 15 amino acids. V lost 1 base and J lost 5; bases outside the gene matches: 3. The germline gives CDR1 LGHNA, CDR2 YNFKEQ. TCRdb independently ran MiXCR on the 5' RACE reads; one entry per CDR3 protein. The repertoire has about 520,000 distinct CDR3 sequences, about 20% of them found once; the top ten carry approximately 0.95%. Only a few counts were recorded for this clonotype. This same sample was also part of a study on T cells expressing NK-cell markers. That study reports: Among the eight sequenced donors, seven tested HCMV-seropositive and one tested seronegative. In a few donors, these clonotypes also led the CD3+CD56-NKG2C+ fraction.

This clonotype originated in a woman in her late teens or twenties in good health. The chain joins TRBV4-2 to TRBJ2-2; 8 nucleotides align to TRBD2. Sequencing used CD4+ T cells sorted from blood. The CDR3 bases are TGTGCCAGCAGCCAAGGGGGACTAGAAACCGGGGAGCTGTTTTTT. It is translated as CASSQGGLETGELFF.